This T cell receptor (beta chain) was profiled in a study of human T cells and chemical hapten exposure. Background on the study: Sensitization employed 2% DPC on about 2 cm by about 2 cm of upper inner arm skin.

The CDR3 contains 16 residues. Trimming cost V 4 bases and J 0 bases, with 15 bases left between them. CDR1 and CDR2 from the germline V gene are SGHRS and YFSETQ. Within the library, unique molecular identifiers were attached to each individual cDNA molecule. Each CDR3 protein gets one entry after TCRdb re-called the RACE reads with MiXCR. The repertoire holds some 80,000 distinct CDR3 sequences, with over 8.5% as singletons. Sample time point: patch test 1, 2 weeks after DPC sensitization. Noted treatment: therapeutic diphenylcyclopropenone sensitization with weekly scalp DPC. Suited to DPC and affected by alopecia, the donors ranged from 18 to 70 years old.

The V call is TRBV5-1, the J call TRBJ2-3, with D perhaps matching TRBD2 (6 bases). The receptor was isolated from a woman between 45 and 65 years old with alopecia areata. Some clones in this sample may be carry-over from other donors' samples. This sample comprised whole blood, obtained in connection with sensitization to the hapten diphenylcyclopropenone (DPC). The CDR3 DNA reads TGCGCCAGCAGCATCGGGACTGCTTCTAGCACAGATACGCAGTATTTT. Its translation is CASSIGTASSTDTQYF.